The 24 T cell receptor beta chains reported below all come from one sample, sequenced in a study of blood T cell repertoires in COVID-19. Profiled with immunoSEQ multiplex PCR; TCRdb holds only in-frame clones, not every one. The sample yields about 87,000 clones, roughly 76% seen once. What was sequenced was peripheral blood. The source is a woman aged 45-65 years with acute or convalescent COVID-19.

This rearrangement joins TRBV18 to TRBJ2-7; 9 positions match TRBD1. With 2 bases clipped from V and 3 bases from J, the junction kept 5 bases outside the gene matches. Per the germline V gene, CDR1 is KGHSH and CDR2 is LQKENI. The CDR3 length is 15 residues. The CDR3 region has the DNA TGTGCCAGCTCACCAGTCACGGGACAGGGCTACGAGCAGTACTTC. This encodes CASSPVTGQGYEQYF.

For this clone: The sample has other DNA sequences that encode this CDR3 too. This chain links TRBV4-2 with TRBJ1-1; perhaps TRBD1 as D (6 bases). CDR1 is LGHNA and CDR2 is YNFKEQ in the germline V gene. The CDR3 totals 15 residues. Deletions cut 2 bases from V and 0 bases from J, with 10 bases between. The CDR3 nucleotides read TGTGCCAGCAGCCAACCGGACAGACTGAACACTGAAGCTTTCTTT. As protein: CASSQPDRLNTEAFF.

The genes are TRBV7-8 and TRBJ1-2; the match to TRBD1 covers 10 bases. This CDR3 comprises 14 residues. Germline V gives CDR1 SGHVS, CDR2 FQNEAQ. V shed 5 bases, J shed 4 bases, and the junction held 4 bases outside the gene matches. CDR3 in DNA: TGTGCCAGCAGCCCCCGGACAGGGGGCTATGGCTACACCTTC. This encodes CASSPRTGGYGYTF.

The V gene is TRBV3-1 (or the pseudogene TRBV3-2), the J gene TRBJ2-6; a possible D gene is TRBD1 (6 bases). V dropped 7 bases and J dropped 2 bases, with 9 bases sitting between them. Germline V gene data show CDR1 as LGHDT and CDR2 as YNNKEL (reference sequence). This CDR3 region has 14 residues. The chain's CDR3 is CASKQGPGANVLTF. Written as DNA, the CDR3 is TGTGCCAGCAAACAGGGTCCTGGGGCCAACGTCCTGACTTTC.

The rearrangement links TRBV6-6 to TRBJ1-3, with D possibly matching TRBD1 (6 bases). V was pared by 4 bases and J by 2 bases, with 12 bases between. Germline-derived CDR1 and CDR2 are MNHNY and SVGAGI (reference sequence). This CDR3 has 15 amino acids. This chain's CDR3 is CASSSLRQAGNTIYF. CDR3 nucleotides: TGTGCCAGCAGTTCCCTCCGACAGGCTGGAAACACCATATATTTT.

V is TRBV12-3 or TRBV12-4 and J is TRBJ1-5, with a weak D call TRBD1 (6 bases). The CDR3 extends over 12 amino acids. CDR3 amino acids: CEGGISNQPQHF. Written as DNA, the CDR3 is TGTGAGGGGGGGATTAGCAATCAGCCCCAGCATTTT.

The genes are TRBV19 and TRBJ2-7; 7 nucleotides match TRBD1. Per germline, CDR1 LNHDA and CDR2 SQIVND (reference sequence). The CDR3 contains 13 residues. Unmatched junction bases numbered 4, after V lost 4 bases and J lost 4 bases. CDR3 loop: CASSKGQKYEQYF. The DNA for the CDR3 is TGTGCCAGTAGTAAGGGACAGAAGTACGAGCAGTACTTC.

This CDR3 is CASSLAGGDYEQYF. In DNA form, the CDR3 reads TGTGCCAGCAGCTTAGCTGGAGGGGACTACGAGCAGTACTTC. This rearrangement joins TRBV7-2 to TRBJ2-7; TRBD2 might be the D (6 bases). This CDR3 contains 14 residues. Germline V gene data show CDR1 as SGHTA and CDR2 as FQGNSA. V shed 0 bases and J shed 3 bases, with 9 bases lying between them.

This clone has a single count. The J gene is TRBJ1-1, the V gene TRBV7-9; TRBD1 matches 9 bases. J lost 5 bases, V lost 1 base, and 8 bases had no gene match. This CDR3 has 16 residues. Germline V gene sequence: CDR1 SEHNR, CDR2 FQNEAQ (reference sequence). This CDR3 reads CASSLGLGQGGTEAFF. Here the CDR3 DNA reads TGTGCCAGCAGCTTAGGGTTGGGACAGGGAGGGACTGAAGCTTTCTTT.

This chain joins TRBV11-1 and TRBJ2-2, with 9 positions matching TRBD2. The CDR3 runs to 15 residues. V trimming: 4 bases; J trimming: 4 bases; junction bases outside the gene matches: 4. Per germline, CDR1 SGHAT and CDR2 FQDESV (reference sequence). The CDR3 DNA reads TGTGCCAGCAGCTCTAGCGGGGTTGGCACCGGGGAGCTGTTTTTT. Its translation is CASSSSGVGTGELFF.

The gene calls are TRBV28 and TRBJ1-4; D remains unclear. The germline CDR1 and CDR2 sequences are MDHEN and SYDVKM. Trimming took 5 bases from V and 3 from J, leaving 10 bases between them. The CDR3 has 14 amino acids. The CDR3 loop reads CASSPQRANEKLFF. DNA of the CDR3: TGTGCCAGCAGTCCACAGAGAGCTAATGAAAAACTGTTTTTT. The complete variable domain, with remaining parts taken from reference TRBV28 and TRBJ1-4, reads DVKVTQSSRYLVKRTGEKVFLECVQDMDHENMFWYRQDPGLGLRLIYFSYDVKMKEKGDIPEGYSVSREKKERFSLILESASTNQTSMYLCASSPQRANEKLFFGSGTQLSVL.

J is TRBJ1-4 and V is TRBV6-6; TRBD1 matches 7 bases. This CDR3 is 14 amino acids long. V gave up 6 bases and J gave up 4 bases; unmatched junction bases: 5. CDR1 and CDR2 (germline): MNHNY, SVGAGI (reference sequence). The CDR3 spells CASSRGQDNEKLFF. The CDR3 bases are TGTGCCAGCAGCCGCGGACAGGATAATGAAAAACTGTTTTTT.

This clone was found a few times. This chain links TRBV29-1 with TRBJ1-5; D remains ambiguous. The CDR3 consists of 14 residues. Trimming took 5 bases from V and 0 from J, leaving 11 bases between them. Germline-derived CDR1 and CDR2 are SQVTM and ANQGSEA. CDR3 amino acids: CSVPWADSNQPQHF. CDR3 sequence (DNA): TGCAGCGTTCCTTGGGCAGATAGCAATCAGCCCCAGCATTTT.

In its sample, this clone was seen a few times. This chain uses TRBV5-1 with TRBJ1-1, with TRBD1 identical over 7 bases. Germline CDR1 and CDR2: SGHRS and YFSETQ. The CDR3 runs to 16 residues. With V trimmed by 3 bases and J by 4 bases, 12 bases remained unmatched. The CDR3 spells CASSYDRDLKGTEAFF. The CDR3 DNA follows: TGCGCCAGCAGCTATGACAGGGACTTGAAGGGCACTGAAGCTTTCTTT.

The CDR3 reads CASSVTRGDGSPLHF. CDR3 bases: TGTGCCAGCAGTGTGACCAGGGGGGATGGGTCACCCCTCCACTTT. J is TRBJ1-6 and V is TRBV2, with 7 bases matching TRBD1. This CDR3 has 15 residues. Germline loops: CDR1 SNHLY, CDR2 FYNNEI. The trim removed 4 bases at V and 10 bases at J, leaving 10 bases unmatched.

This chain uses TRBV16 with TRBJ1-2, with 7 nucleotides matching TRBD1. Germline V CDR1 and CDR2: KGHSY, FQNENV. The CDR3 contains 14 residues. Trimming took 5 bases from V and 6 from J; bases not matched to a gene: 9. CDR3 sequence reads: CASSSLQGIDGYTF. The DNA of the CDR3 is TGTGCCAGCAGCTCCCTACAGGGGATCGATGGCTACACCTTC.

The chain uses TRBV5-4 and TRBJ2-5; D possibly corresponds to TRBD2 (5 bases). V lost 0 bases and J 9 bases, leaving 12 bases between the germline ends. The CDR3 contains 13 residues. The V gene's germline CDR1 is SGHNT and CDR2 YYREEE (reference sequence). The CDR3 DNA is TGTGCCAGCAGCTTGGCGGGGTCCGGGGCCCAGTACTTC. Its protein is CASSLAGSGAQYF.

The rearrangement joins TRBV1 to TRBJ1-4; the table's D call, TRBD1, has no DNA check behind it. TRBV1 is an annotated pseudogene. This CDR3 is 14 amino acids long. The CDR3 reads CTSSPRQGSEKLFF. CDR3 in DNA: TGCACCAGCAGCCCCCGACAGGGGAGTGAAAAACTGTTTTTT.

The V and J genes are TRBV2 and TRBJ1-5, with no clear D. Germline CDR1 is SNHLY and CDR2 is FYNNEI. This CDR3 has 15 residues. V was shortened by 0 bases and J by 6 bases, with 12 bases between the two germline ends. The DNA of the CDR3 is TGTGCCAGCAGTGAAGCTGGGCTAGGAGGTCAGCCCCAGCATTTT. Residues: CASSEAGLGGQPQHF.

This chain joins TRBV18 and TRBJ2-7, with D maybe TRBD1 (5 bases). Per germline, CDR1 KGHSH and CDR2 LQKENI. The CDR3 runs to 15 residues. Trimming took 3 bases from V and 5 from J, leaving 17 bases between them. The DNA of the CDR3 is TGTGCCAGCTCACCCCTACGGCAGGGTATCCACGAGCAGTACTTC. It specifies CASSPLRQGIHEQYF. Together with reference TRBV18 and TRBJ2-7, the CDR3 gives the full variable domain: NAGVMQNPRHLVRRRGQEARLRCSPMKGHSHVYWYRQLPEEGLKFMVYLQKENIIDESGMPKERFSAEFPKEGPSILRIQQVVRGDSAAYFCASSPLRQGIHEQYFGPGTRLTVT.

The V gene is TRBV5-6, the J gene TRBJ2-2; 13 nucleotides agree with TRBD2. Germline-derived CDR1 and CDR2 are SGHDT and YYEEEE. V lost 1 base, J lost 0 bases, and 3 bases stayed unmatched. The CDR3 has 18 amino acids. Here the CDR3 reads CASSLLGLAGPNTGELFF. For the CDR3, the DNA is TGTGCCAGCAGCTTGCTGGGACTAGCGGGGCCGAACACCGGGGAGCTGTTTTTT.

This clone turned up a few times. The chain couples TRBV29-1 to TRBJ1-2; TRBD1 is a possible D gene (6 bases). CDR1 is SQVTM and CDR2 is ANQGSEA in the germline V gene. The CDR3 spans 12 residues. Trimming stripped 5 bases from V and 5 bases from J, with 12 bases between. The CDR3 coding sequence is TGCAGCGTTCTGACAGGCGATTATGGCTACACCTTC. Translation: CSVLTGDYGYTF.

The chain combines TRBV6-5 with TRBJ1-3; TRBD1 might be the D (5 bases). This CDR3 is built from 14 residues. V lost 6 bases and J lost 4, with 13 bases in between. CDR1 and CDR2 from the germline V gene are MNHEY and SVGAGI. CDR3 protein: CASSLGGSGNTIYF. The CDR3 DNA follows: TGTGCCAGCAGCCTCGGGGGAAGCGGAAACACCATATATTTT.

This clone was observed a few times. The chain couples TRBV27 to TRBJ2-6; TRBD2 aligns across 12 bases. The V segment lost 3 bases and the J segment 4 bases; nucleotides outside the gene matches: 13. Looked up from germline, CDR1 is MNHEY and CDR2 is SMNVEV (reference sequence). This CDR3 is 20 amino acids long. The CDR3 loop reads CASSFYGTSGFSGGANVLTF. The CDR3 bases are TGTGCCAGCAGTTTTTACGGGACTAGCGGGTTCAGTGGAGGGGCCAACGTCCTGACTTTC.